These T cell receptor beta chains were read from a single sample in a study of blood T cells in healthy people across ages. TCRdb re-derived calls from the 5' RACE reads in MiXCR, one entry per CDR3 protein. The sample records 780,000 or so distinct CDR3 sequences, about 61% being singletons. The sequenced sample consisted of blood. The receptors were gathered from a man aged 40-49 years in good health. Both conserved end residues are part of each CDR3. The D gene is left open where the match is weak. Where a row states a size, it is once, few, many or the class of an expanded clone; other rows omit it.

j_gene | abundance | d_gene | len | v_gene | CDR3aa | CDR3nt
TRBJ1-4 | . | TRBD1 | 16 | TRBV27 | CASSRQGRGTNEKLFF | TGTGCCAGCAGTCGACAGGGGCGAGGGACTAATGAAAAACTGTTTTTT
TRBJ2-5 | . | TRBD2 | 16 | TRBV9 | CASSPRTSGSGETQYF | TGTGCCAGCAGCCCCCGGACTAGCGGTTCAGGAGAGACCCAGTACTTC
TRBJ2-6 | . | . | 13 | TRBV27 | CASSLWGANVLTF | TGTGCCAGCAGTTTATGGGGGGCCAACGTCCTGACTTTC
TRBJ2-2 | . | . | 14 | TRBV21-1 | CASRADRNTGELFF | TGTGCCAGCAGGGCAGACAGAAACACCGGGGAGCTGTTTTTT
TRBJ1-2 | . | . | 11 | TRBV28 | CASSFGHGYTF | TGTGCCAGCAGTTTTGGGCATGGCTACACCTTC
TRBJ1-6 | . | . | 15 | TRBV14 | CASSQDGGGNSPLHF | TGTGCCAGCAGCCAAGACGGGGGGGGCAATTCACCCCTCCACTTT
TRBJ1-1 | . | . | 11 | TRBV12-3/TRBV12-4 | CASSPSTEAFF | TGTGCCAGCAGTCCCTCAACTGAAGCTTTCTTT
TRBJ1-2 | . | . | 10 | TRBV20-1 | CSAPLGGYTF | TGCAGTGCGCCTTTGGGTGGCTACACCTTC
TRBJ2-2 | . | . | 14 | TRBV5-1 | CASSLGSATGELFF | TGCGCCAGCAGCTTGGGGTCGGCCACCGGGGAGCTGTTTTTT
TRBJ2-7 | . | TRBD2 | 16 | TRBV11-1 | CASSLRPSGSRDEQYF | TGTGCCAGCAGCTTACGTCCTAGCGGGAGTCGCGACGAGCAGTACTTC
TRBJ2-5 | . | . | 15 | TRBV10-2 | CASRSRNGNQETQYF | TGCGCCAGCAGGAGCCGGAACGGGAACCAAGAGACCCAGTACTTC
TRBJ2-4 | . | . | 14 | TRBV11-2 | CASKGGLAKNIQYF | TGTGCCAGCAAGGGGGGGCTAGCCAAAAACATTCAGTACTTC
TRBJ1-1 | . | . | 14 | TRBV12-3/TRBV12-4 | CASSSSDRNTEAFF | TGTGCCAGCAGTTCCTCCGACAGGAACACTGAAGCTTTCTTT
TRBJ2-7 | . | . | 14 | TRBV9 | CASSVDGTNGEQYF | TGTGCCAGCAGCGTGGACGGGACAAATGGCGAGCAGTACTTC
TRBJ2-3 | . | . | 15 | TRBV7-8 | CASSPDPLGTDTQYF | TGTGCCAGCAGCCCGGACCCGTTGGGCACAGATACGCAGTATTTT
TRBJ2-7 | . | . | 14 | TRBV12-3/TRBV12-4 | CASSSRGGPYEQYF | TGTGCCAGCAGTTCCAGGGGAGGGCCCTACGAGCAGTACTTC
TRBJ1-4 | . | . | 14 | TRBV14 | CASSRGAGNEKLFF | TGTGCCAGCAGCCGGGGGGCGGGGAATGAAAAACTGTTTTTT
TRBJ1-2 | . | . | 13 | TRBV30 | CAWMDIRKDGYTF | TGTGCCTGGATGGATATAAGGAAAGATGGCTACACCTTC
TRBJ1-2 | . | . | 12 | TRBV12-3/TRBV12-4 | CASTKQSDGYTF | TGTGCCAGCACAAAACAGAGTGATGGCTACACCTTC
TRBJ2-7 | few | . | 14 | TRBV7-2 | CASSLGSDSYEQYF | TGTGCCAGCAGCTTGGGCAGTGATTCCTACGAGCAGTACTTC
TRBJ1-6 | many | . | 12 | TRBV29-1 | CSGGDQGSPLHF | TGCAGCGGAGGGGATCAGGGATCACCCCTCCACTTT
TRBJ2-7 | . | TRBD1 | 14 | TRBV6-2/TRBV6-3 | CASSYDRGSYEQYF | TGTGCCAGCAGTTACGACAGGGGCTCCTACGAGCAGTACTTC
TRBJ2-5 | . | . | 13 | TRBV7-2 | CASSPGVSETQYF | TGTGCCAGCAGCCCGGGAGTTTCAGAGACCCAGTACTTC
TRBJ1-2 | . | TRBD1 | 14 | TRBV28 | CASRDTDRGYGYTF | TGTGCCAGCAGAGATACCGACAGGGGCTATGGCTACACCTTC
TRBJ2-3 | . | TRBD1 | 16 | TRBV5-1 | CASSSARDRAADTQYF | TGCGCCAGCAGCTCCGCCCGGGACAGGGCCGCAGATACGCAGTATTTT
TRBJ1-2 | once | . | 14 | TRBV29-1 | CSVELTSPHYGYTF | TGCAGCGTTGAACTGACGTCCCCCCACTATGGCTACACCTTC
TRBJ2-3 | . | . | 14 | TRBV7-2 | CASSLAQRTDTQYF | TGTGCCAGCAGCTTAGCTCAGCGCACAGATACGCAGTATTTT
TRBJ2-5 | . | . | 13 | TRBV14 | CASSQDLRDYLYF | TGTGCCAGCAGCCAAGATCTGAGAGACTACCTGTACTTC
TRBJ2-1 | . | . | 14 | TRBV7-2 | CASSVSRDNNEQFF | TGTGCCAGCAGCGTCTCCCGTGATAACAATGAGCAGTTCTTC
TRBJ1-3 | . | . | 16 | TRBV10-3 | CAISRDSSFSGNTIYF | TGTGCCATCAGTCGAGACAGCTCCTTCTCTGGAAACACCATATATTTT
TRBJ2-4 | . | . | 16 | TRBV10-3 | CAISESRQSNNREQYF | TGTGCCATCAGTGAGTCACGGCAGTCAAACAATCGGGAGCAGTACTTC
TRBJ2-7 | few | . | 18 | TRBV20-1 | CSARDAGWARGKGYEQYF | TGCAGTGCTAGAGATGCGGGATGGGCCCGGGGGAAGGGGTACGAGCAGTACTTC
TRBJ2-5 | . | . | 13 | TRBV7-3 | CASSWGSQETQYF | TGTGCCAGCAGCTGGGGGAGCCAAGAGACCCAGTACTTC
TRBJ2-1 | . | TRBD2 | 15 | TRBV7-6 | CASSLGSGAVNEQFF | TGTGCCAGCAGCTTAGGTAGCGGGGCGGTGAATGAGCAGTTCTTC
TRBJ2-5 | few | . | 14 | TRBV6-2/TRBV6-3 | CASTPGTGQETQYF | TGTGCCAGCACCCCTGGGACGGGACAAGAGACCCAGTACTTC
TRBJ2-5 | . | TRBD1 | 13 | TRBV6-1 | CASTGTGVETQYF | TGTGCCAGCACTGGGACAGGGGTAGAGACCCAGTACTTC
TRBJ2-2 | . | . | 13 | TRBV10-3 | CAITPGNSGELFF | TGTGCCATCACCCCGGGGAACTCCGGGGAGCTGTTTTTT
TRBJ1-4 | . | . | 16 | TRBV5-5 | CASSFMSVQRGEKLFF | TGTGCCAGCAGCTTCATGTCAGTACAGAGGGGTGAAAAACTGTTTTTT
TRBJ1-1 | . | . | 16 | TRBV14 | CASSPRARASRPEAFF | TGTGCCAGCAGCCCTAGGGCCAGGGCTTCGAGACCTGAAGCTTTCTTT
TRBJ2-3 | . | . | 15 | TRBV27 | CASSLRRGGKDTQYF | TGTGCCAGCAGTTTACGCAGGGGTGGGAAAGATACGCAGTATTTT
TRBJ2-3 | . | . | 16 | TRBV5-1 | CASSPERRGGTDTQYF | TGCGCCAGCAGCCCGGAACGGCGGGGTGGGACAGATACGCAGTATTTT
TRBJ2-3 | . | . | 17 | TRBV12-3/TRBV12-4 | CASSPSLGRGRTDTQYF | TGTGCCAGCAGCCCTAGTCTAGGGCGGGGACGCACAGATACGCAGTATTTT
TRBJ2-3 | few | TRBD2 | 17 | TRBV7-3 | CASSLVGAGGSFDTQYF | TGTGCCAGCAGCTTAGTCGGTGCGGGGGGGAGTTTTGATACGCAGTATTTT
TRBJ2-1 | . | . | 13 | TRBV10-3 | CAISDSSRDSTFF | TGTGCCATCAGTGATTCGAGTCGGGATTCGACGTTCTTC
TRBJ2-3 | . | TRBD1 | 14 | TRBV11-1 | CASKWTGATDTQYF | TGTGCCAGCAAGTGGACAGGGGCCACAGATACGCAGTATTTT
TRBJ1-2 | few | TRBD1 | 14 | TRBV10-3 | CAISAPDRGDGYTF | TGTGCCATCAGTGCCCCCGACAGGGGAGATGGCTACACCTTC
TRBJ1-1 | . | . | 15 | TRBV5-1 | CASSATRTANTEAFF | TGCGCCAGCAGCGCCACGCGGACGGCCAACACTGAAGCTTTCTTT
TRBJ2-5 | many | . | 15 | TRBV7-2 | CASSLGDAIGETQYF | TGTGCCAGCAGCTTAGGGGACGCTATCGGGGAGACCCAGTACTTC
TRBJ1-4 | few | . | 16 | TRBV4-2 | CASSQDAARGDEKLFF | TGTGCCAGCAGCCAAGATGCCGCTCGGGGCGATGAAAAACTGTTTTTT